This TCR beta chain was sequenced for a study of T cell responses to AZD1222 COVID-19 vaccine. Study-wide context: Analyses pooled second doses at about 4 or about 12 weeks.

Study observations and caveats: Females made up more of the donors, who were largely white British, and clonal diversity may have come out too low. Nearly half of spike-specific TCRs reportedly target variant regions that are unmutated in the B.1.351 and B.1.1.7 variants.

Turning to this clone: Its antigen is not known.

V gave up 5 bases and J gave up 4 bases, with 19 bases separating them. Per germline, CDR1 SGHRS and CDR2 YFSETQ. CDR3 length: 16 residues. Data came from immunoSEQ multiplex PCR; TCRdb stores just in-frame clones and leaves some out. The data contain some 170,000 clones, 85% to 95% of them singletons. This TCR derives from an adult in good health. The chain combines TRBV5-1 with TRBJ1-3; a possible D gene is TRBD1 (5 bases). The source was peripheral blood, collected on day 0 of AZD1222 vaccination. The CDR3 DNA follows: TGCGCCAGCAGGGAGGGCCGGGGGTTTGGAGGAAACACCATATATTTT. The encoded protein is CASREGRGFGGNTIYF. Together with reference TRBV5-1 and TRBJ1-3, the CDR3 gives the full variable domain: KAGVTQTPRYLIKTRGQQVTLSCSPISGHRSVSWYQQTPGQGLQFLFEYFSETQRNKGNFPGRFSGRQFSNSRSEMNVSTLELGDSALYLCASREGRGFGGNTIYFGEGSWLTVV.